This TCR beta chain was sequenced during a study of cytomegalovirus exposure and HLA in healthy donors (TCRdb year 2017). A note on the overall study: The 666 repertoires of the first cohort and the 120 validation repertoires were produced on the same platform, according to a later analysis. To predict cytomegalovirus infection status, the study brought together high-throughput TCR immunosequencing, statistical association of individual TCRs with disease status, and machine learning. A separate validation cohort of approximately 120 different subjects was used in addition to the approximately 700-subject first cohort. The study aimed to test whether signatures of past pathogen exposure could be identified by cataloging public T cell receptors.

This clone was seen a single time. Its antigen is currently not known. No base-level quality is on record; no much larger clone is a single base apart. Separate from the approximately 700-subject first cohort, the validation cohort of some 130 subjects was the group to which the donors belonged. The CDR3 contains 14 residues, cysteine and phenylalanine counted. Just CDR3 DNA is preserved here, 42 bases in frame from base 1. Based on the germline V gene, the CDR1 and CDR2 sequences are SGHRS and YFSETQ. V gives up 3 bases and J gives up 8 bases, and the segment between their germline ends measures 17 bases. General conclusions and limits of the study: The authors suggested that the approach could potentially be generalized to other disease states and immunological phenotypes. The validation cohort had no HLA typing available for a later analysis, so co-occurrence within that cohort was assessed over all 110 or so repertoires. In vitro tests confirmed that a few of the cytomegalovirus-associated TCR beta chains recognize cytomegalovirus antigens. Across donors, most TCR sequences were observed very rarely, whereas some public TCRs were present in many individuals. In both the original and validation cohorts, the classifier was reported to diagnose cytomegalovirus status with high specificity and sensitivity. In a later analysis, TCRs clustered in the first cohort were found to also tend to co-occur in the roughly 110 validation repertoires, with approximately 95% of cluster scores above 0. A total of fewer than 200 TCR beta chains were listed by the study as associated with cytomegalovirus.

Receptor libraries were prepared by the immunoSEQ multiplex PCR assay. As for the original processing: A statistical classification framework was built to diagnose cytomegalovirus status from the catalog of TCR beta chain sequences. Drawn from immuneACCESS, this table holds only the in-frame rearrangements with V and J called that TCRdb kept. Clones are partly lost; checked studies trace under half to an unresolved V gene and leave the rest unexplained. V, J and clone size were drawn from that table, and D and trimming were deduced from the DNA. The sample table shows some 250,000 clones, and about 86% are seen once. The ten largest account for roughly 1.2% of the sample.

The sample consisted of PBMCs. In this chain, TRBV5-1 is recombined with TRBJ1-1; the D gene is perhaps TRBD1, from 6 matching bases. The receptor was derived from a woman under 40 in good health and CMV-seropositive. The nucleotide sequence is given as TGCGCCAGCAGCTCCAGCTACAGGGACCTAGAAGCTTTCTTT. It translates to CASSSSYRDLEAFF.